This T cell receptor beta chain was recorded in a study of blood T cell repertoires in COVID-19. Study overall: Samples came from the United States, Italy and Spain, spanning acute and convalescent COVID-19.

Germline values: CDR1 SQVTM, CDR2 ANQGSEA. The CDR3 length is 13 residues. V lost 3 bases, J lost 6 bases, and 6 bases stayed unmatched. Here immunoSEQ multiplex PCR was the method, and the copy in TCRdb shows in-frame clones only, minus some. The data show about 140,000 clones, 80% to 85% seen once. Sequenced sample: peripheral blood. The chain carries TRBV29-1 and TRBJ2-5; 8 bases are shared with TRBD1. The receptor was derived from a woman older than 75 with acute or convalescent COVID-19. CDR3 amino acids: CSVEPGQGQTQYF. The DNA for the CDR3 is TGCAGCGTTGAGCCAGGACAGGGACAGACCCAGTACTTC.